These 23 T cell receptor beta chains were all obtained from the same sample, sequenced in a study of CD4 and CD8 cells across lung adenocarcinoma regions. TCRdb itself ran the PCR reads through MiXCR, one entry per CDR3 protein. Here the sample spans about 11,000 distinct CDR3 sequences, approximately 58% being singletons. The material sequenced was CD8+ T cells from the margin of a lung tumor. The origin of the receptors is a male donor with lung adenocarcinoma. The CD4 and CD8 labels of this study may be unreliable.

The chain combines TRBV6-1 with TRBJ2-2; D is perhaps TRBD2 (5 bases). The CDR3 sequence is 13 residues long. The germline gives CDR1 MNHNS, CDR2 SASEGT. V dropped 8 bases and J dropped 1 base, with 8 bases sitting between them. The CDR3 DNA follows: TGTGCCAGCTGGGAGCGGAACACCGGGGAGCTGTTTTTT. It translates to CASWERNTGELFF.

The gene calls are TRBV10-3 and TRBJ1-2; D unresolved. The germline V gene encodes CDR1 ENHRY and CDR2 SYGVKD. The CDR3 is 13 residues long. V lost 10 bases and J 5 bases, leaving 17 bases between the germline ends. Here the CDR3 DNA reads TGTGCCACCCGATCCGGGCCACAGTATGGCTACACCTTC. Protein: CATRSGPQYGYTF.

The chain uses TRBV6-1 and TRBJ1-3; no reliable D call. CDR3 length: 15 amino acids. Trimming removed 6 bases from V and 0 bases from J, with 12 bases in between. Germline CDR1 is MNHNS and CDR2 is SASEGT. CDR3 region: CASSKDGASGNTIYF. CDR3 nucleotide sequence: TGTGCCAGCAGCAAGGACGGAGCCTCTGGAAACACCATATATTTT.

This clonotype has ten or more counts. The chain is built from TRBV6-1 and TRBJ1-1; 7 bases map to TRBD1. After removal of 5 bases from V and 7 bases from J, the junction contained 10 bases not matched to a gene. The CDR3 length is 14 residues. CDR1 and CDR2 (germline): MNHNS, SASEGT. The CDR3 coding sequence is TGTGCCAGCAGTACAACCTACAGGGGAGGTGAAGCTTTCTTT. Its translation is CASSTTYRGGEAFF.

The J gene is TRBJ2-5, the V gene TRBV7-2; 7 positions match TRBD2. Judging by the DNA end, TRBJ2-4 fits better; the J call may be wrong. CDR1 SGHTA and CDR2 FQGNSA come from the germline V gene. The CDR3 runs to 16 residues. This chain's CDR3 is CASSLSAGVTKNIQYF. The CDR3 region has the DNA TGTGCCAGCAGCTTGTCTGCGGGAGTTACCAAAAACATTCAGTACTTC.

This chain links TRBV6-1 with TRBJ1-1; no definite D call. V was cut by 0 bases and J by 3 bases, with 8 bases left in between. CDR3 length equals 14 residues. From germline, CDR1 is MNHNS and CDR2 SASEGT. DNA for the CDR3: TGTGCCAGCAGTGAAGCTGGGTCAGACACTGAAGCTTTCTTT. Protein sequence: CASSEAGSDTEAFF.

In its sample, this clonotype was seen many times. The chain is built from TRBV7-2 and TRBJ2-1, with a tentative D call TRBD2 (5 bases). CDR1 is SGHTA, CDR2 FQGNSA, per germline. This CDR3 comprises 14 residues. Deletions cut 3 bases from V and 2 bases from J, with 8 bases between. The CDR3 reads CASSFARAYNEQFF. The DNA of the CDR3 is TGTGCCAGCAGCTTCGCGAGGGCCTACAATGAGCAGTTCTTC.

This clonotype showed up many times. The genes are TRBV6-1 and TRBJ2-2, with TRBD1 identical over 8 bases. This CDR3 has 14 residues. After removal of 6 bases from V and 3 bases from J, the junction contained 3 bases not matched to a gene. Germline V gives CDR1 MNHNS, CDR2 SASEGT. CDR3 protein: CASRKTGDTGELFF. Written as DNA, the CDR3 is TGTGCCAGCAGAAAGACAGGGGACACCGGGGAGCTGTTTTTT.

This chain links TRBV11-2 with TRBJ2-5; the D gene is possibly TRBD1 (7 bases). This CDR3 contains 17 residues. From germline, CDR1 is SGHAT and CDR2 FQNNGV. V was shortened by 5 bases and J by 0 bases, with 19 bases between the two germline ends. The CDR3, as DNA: TGTGCCAGCAGCGTGGGGCAGGGGGGCCGGGACCAAGAGACCCAGTACTTC. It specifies CASSVGQGGRDQETQYF.

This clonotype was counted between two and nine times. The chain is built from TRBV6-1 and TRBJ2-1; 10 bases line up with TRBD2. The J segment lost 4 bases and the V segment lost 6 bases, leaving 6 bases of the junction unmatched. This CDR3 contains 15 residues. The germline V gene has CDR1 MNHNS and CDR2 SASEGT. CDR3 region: CASSPASGGYNEQFF. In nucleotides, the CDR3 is TGTGCCAGCAGCCCGGCTAGCGGGGGTTACAATGAGCAGTTCTTC.

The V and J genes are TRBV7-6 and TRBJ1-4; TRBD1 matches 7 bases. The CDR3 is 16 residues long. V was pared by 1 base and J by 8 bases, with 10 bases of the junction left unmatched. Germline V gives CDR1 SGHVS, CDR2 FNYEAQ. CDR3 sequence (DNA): TGTGCCAGCAGCTTAGGACAGGGAGGCCTTAGGGAAAAACTGTTTTTT. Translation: CASSLGQGGLREKLFF.

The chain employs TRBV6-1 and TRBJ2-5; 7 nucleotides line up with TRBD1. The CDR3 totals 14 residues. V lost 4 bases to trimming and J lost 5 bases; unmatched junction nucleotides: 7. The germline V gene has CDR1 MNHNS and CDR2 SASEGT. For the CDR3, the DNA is TGTGCCAGCAGTGTGGGGACAGTTGCCGAGACCCAGTACTTC. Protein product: CASSVGTVAETQYF.

The chain's CDR3 is CASSFRLDSEQFF. The CDR3 bases are TGTGCCAGCAGCTTCAGACTAGATAGCGAGCAGTTCTTC. The rearrangement links TRBV11-2 to TRBJ2-1, with a possible D match to TRBD2 (6 bases). V lost 3 bases and J 10 bases, leaving 13 bases between the germline ends. The CDR3 sequence is 13 residues long. The germline CDR1 and CDR2 sequences are SGHAT and FQNNGV.

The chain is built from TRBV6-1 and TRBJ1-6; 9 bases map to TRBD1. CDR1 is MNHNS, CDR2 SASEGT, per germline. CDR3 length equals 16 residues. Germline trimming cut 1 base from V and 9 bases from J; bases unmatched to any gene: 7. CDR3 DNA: TGTGCCAGCAGTGAAGGCCCGGGACAGGGTGGTTCACCCCTCCACTTT. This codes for CASSEGPGQGGSPLHF.

CDR3 residues: CASSPGASGRADTQYF. CDR3 DNA: TGTGCCAGCAGCCCAGGGGCTAGCGGGAGGGCAGATACGCAGTATTTT. The chain has TRBV7-3 and TRBJ2-3; TRBD2 matches 12 bases. The V segment lost 5 bases and the J segment 4 bases; nucleotides outside the gene matches: 7. In germline, CDR1 is SGHTA, CDR2 FQGTGA. The CDR3 extends over 16 amino acids.

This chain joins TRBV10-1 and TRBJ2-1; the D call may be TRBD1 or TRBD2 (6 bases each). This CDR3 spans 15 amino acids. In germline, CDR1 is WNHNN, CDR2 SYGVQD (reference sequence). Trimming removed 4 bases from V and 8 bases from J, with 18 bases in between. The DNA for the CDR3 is TGCGCCAGCAGTGGGGTCGGGGGCGCCCAAGATGAGCAGTTCTTC. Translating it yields CASSGVGGAQDEQFF.

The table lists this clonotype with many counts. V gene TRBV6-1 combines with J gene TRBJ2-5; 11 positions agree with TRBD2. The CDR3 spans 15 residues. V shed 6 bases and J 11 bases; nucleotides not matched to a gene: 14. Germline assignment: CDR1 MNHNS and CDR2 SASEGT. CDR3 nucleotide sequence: TGTGCCAGCAGGAACGAGCTAGCGGGAGGCCCCCAGCAGTACTTC. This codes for CASRNELAGGPQQYF.

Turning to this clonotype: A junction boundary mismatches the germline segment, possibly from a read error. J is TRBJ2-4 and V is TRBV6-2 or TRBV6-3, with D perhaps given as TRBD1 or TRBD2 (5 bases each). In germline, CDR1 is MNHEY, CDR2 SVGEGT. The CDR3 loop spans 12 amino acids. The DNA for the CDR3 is TGCTCGGGGCTGTACGCGAAAGACACTCAGTACTTC. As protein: CSGLYAKDTQYF.

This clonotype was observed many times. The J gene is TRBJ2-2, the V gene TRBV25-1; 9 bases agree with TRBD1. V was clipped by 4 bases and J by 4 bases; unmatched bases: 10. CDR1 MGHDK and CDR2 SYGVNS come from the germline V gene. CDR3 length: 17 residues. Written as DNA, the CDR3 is TGTGCCAGCAGTGGTTCTGTGGGACAGGGTGGCACCGGGGAGCTGTTTTTT. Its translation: CASSGSVGQGGTGELFF.

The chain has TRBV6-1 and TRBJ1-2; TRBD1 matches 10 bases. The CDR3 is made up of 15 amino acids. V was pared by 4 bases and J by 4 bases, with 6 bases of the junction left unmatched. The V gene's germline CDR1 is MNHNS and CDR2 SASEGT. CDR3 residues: CASSARQGAGYGYTF. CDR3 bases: TGTGCCAGCAGTGCCCGACAGGGGGCGGGCTATGGCTACACCTTC.

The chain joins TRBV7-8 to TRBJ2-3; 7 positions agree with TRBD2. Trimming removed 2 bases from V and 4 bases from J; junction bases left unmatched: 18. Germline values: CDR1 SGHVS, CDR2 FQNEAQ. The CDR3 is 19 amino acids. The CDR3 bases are TGTGCCAGCAGCTTAATTGTCGGGCTGGCGGGAGCTTCAGCAGATACGCAGTATTTT. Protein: CASSLIVGLAGASADTQYF.

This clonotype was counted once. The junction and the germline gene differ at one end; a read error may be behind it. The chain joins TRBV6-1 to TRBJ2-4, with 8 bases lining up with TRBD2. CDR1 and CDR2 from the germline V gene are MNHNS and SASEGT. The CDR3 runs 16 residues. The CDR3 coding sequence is TGTGCCTGCAGCCACGCCGGGGGGGGAGCCACAGATATTCAGTACTTT. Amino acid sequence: CACSHAGGGATDIQYF.

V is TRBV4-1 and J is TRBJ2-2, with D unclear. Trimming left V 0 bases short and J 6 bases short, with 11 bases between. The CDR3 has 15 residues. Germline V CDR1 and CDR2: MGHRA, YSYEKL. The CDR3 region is CASSQDFPASGELFF. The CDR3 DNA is TGCGCCAGCAGCCAAGATTTCCCCGCGTCCGGGGAGCTGTTTTTT.